This T cell receptor beta chain was sequenced in a study of response to subunit inactivated influenza vaccine. This clonotype was counted ten times or more. TCRdb processed the RT-PCR reads anew with MiXCR; each CDR3 protein has one entry. The table lists about 570,000 distinct CDR3 sequences, about 11% of them singletons. The CDR3 extends over 13 amino acids. V lost 4 bases to trimming and J lost 2 bases; unmatched junction nucleotides: 2. Germline CDR1 SQVTM, CDR2 ANQGSEA. The same data also contributed to another study, on T cells expressing NK-cell markers. That work contributes: It was by 5'RACE template switching with UMIs that TCR beta cDNA was made. Within the sequenced cohort of eight donors, seven exhibited HCMV seropositivity and one was seronegative. In several experiments, sorting was confined to alpha-beta TCR T cells through use of an anti-gamma-delta TCR antibody.

The specimen was PBMCs from blood, collected on the day of vaccination. The chain links TRBV29-1 to TRBJ1-2; the match to TRBD1 covers 9 bases. The sequence derives from a man over 45 who received an inactivated influenza vaccine. The CDR3 sequence is CSVVGQGNYGYTF. As DNA, the CDR3 is TGCAGCGTTGTGGGACAGGGAAACTATGGCTACACCTTC.